This T cell receptor (beta chain) was obtained from a study of beta chain features in type 1 diabetes. Study results and caveats: The analysis here could not establish whether HLA type shapes TCRB rearrangement. Reduced insertions and increased deletions marked VDJ junctions in type 1 diabetes patients. Moderately but significantly shorter TCRB CDR3s were found in Type 1 diabetes patients in all four CD4+ subsets.

This clone was counted only a few times. Its specificity is not known. The germline V gene encodes CDR1 MNHEY and CDR2 SMNVEV (reference sequence). CDR3 size: 16 residues. The V and J ends lost 5 bases and 0 bases, in that order; junction bases with no gene match: 8. Isolated RNA was reverse transcribed in full, so expressed TCRB transcripts were sequenced. Here immunoSEQ multiplex PCR was the method, and the copy in TCRdb shows in-frame clones only, minus some. The sample has over 150,000 clones; around 8.4% are singletons. This sequence originates from a woman aged 18-29 years with type 1 diabetes. The sample was central memory CD4+ T cells from blood. The chain uses TRBV27 and TRBJ2-3, with 7 bases matching TRBD1. CDR3 nucleotide sequence: TGTGCCAGCAGTCCGCGGACAGGTTATAGCACAGATACGCAGTATTTT. It encodes CASSPRTGYSTDTQYF.